This is a list of T cell receptor beta chains from one sample in a study of long-term antiretroviral therapy in people with HIV. Produced via immunoSEQ multiplex PCR; TCRdb's table is partial and in-frame only. The table includes some 16,000 clones, 60% to 85% detected once. Material: unsorted PBMCs, obtained less than 2.2 years before starting antiretroviral therapy. The receptors stem from a man younger than 40 with HIV. Each CDR3 is given with its conserved first and last residue. D genes are given only for firm matches. The size field is filled for only some rows; it gives once, few, many or a size class.

j_gene: TRBJ1-5; d_gene: NA; len: 13; abundance: few; v_gene: TRBV18; CDR3aa: CASSPIRNQPQHF; CDR3nt: TGTGCCAGCTCACCAATCAGAAATCAGCCCCAGCATTTT
j_gene: TRBJ1-5; d_gene: NA; len: 15; abundance: NA; v_gene: TRBV5-6; CDR3aa: CASSLAGNEDQPQHF; CDR3nt: TGTGCCAGCAGTCTGGCGGGGAATGAGGATCAGCCCCAGCATTTT
j_gene: TRBJ2-7; d_gene: NA; len: 14; abundance: NA; v_gene: TRBV9; CDR3aa: CASSPTGNSYEQYF; CDR3nt: TGTGCCAGCAGCCCGACGGGGAACTCCTACGAGCAGTACTTC
j_gene: TRBJ1-1; d_gene: TRBD1; len: 13; abundance: NA; v_gene: TRBV25-1; CDR3aa: CATRQGTNTEAFF; CDR3nt: TGTGCCACCCGACAGGGAACGAACACTGAAGCTTTCTTT
j_gene: TRBJ2-1; d_gene: NA; len: 21; abundance: NA; v_gene: TRBV12-2; CDR3aa: CASRLESWTSGGVSSYNEQFF; CDR3nt: TGTGCAAGTCGCTTAGAGTCATGGACTAGCGGGGGTGTCAGCTCCTACAATGAGCAGTTCTTC
j_gene: TRBJ2-2; d_gene: NA; len: 16; abundance: medium-sized; v_gene: TRBV7-8; CDR3aa: CASSSSRGFNTGELFF; CDR3nt: TGTGCCAGCAGCTCGAGCCGGGGGTTTAACACCGGGGAGCTGTTTTTT
j_gene: TRBJ1-3; d_gene: NA; len: 16; abundance: NA; v_gene: TRBV12-5; CDR3aa: CASGFGSAGGENTIYF; CDR3nt: TGTGCTAGTGGTTTTGGCTCGGCGGGCGGTGAAAACACCATATATTTT
j_gene: TRBJ2-1; d_gene: NA; len: 14; abundance: NA; v_gene: TRBV7-7; CDR3aa: CASSAGASGNEQFF; CDR3nt: TGTGCTAGCAGCGCAGGGGCCAGTGGGAATGAGCAGTTCTTC
j_gene: TRBJ2-2; d_gene: TRBD2; len: 14; abundance: NA; v_gene: TRBV29-1; CDR3aa: CSVASGKNTGELFF; CDR3nt: TGCAGCGTAGCTAGCGGAAAGAACACCGGGGAGCTGTTTTTT
j_gene: TRBJ2-2; d_gene: TRBD1; len: 15; abundance: few; v_gene: TRBV5-6; CDR3aa: CASSFDRGYTGELFF; CDR3nt: TGTGCCAGCAGCTTTGACAGGGGTTACACCGGGGAGCTGTTTTTT
j_gene: TRBJ2-2; d_gene: NA; len: 12; abundance: NA; v_gene: TRBV7-9; CDR3aa: CASSLDPGELFF; CDR3nt: TGTGCCAGCAGCTTAGATCCCGGGGAGCTGTTTTTT
j_gene: TRBJ2-3; d_gene: TRBD1; len: 16; abundance: NA; v_gene: TRBV5-1; CDR3aa: CASSPGTGSSTDTQYF; CDR3nt: TGCGCCAGCAGCCCGGGGACAGGATCTAGCACAGATACGCAGTATTTT
j_gene: TRBJ2-1; d_gene: NA; len: 13; abundance: NA; v_gene: TRBV9; CDR3aa: CASSVSERNEQFF; CDR3nt: TGTGCCAGCAGCGTAAGTGAGAGGAATGAGCAGTTCTTC
j_gene: TRBJ2-7; d_gene: TRBD1; len: 18; abundance: NA; v_gene: TRBV28; CDR3aa: CASSFPRDSSPMGYEQYF; CDR3nt: TGTGCCAGCAGTTTCCCCCGGGACAGTTCCCCTATGGGGTACGAGCAGTACTTC
j_gene: TRBJ1-1; d_gene: NA; len: 12; abundance: NA; v_gene: TRBV25-1; CDR3aa: CATRALNTEAFF; CDR3nt: TGTGCCACCCGGGCGCTGAACACTGAAGCTTTCTTT
j_gene: TRBJ1-1; d_gene: NA; len: 13; abundance: few; v_gene: TRBV6-1; CDR3aa: CASSESPGTEAFF; CDR3nt: TGTGCCAGCAGTGAATCTCCGGGAACTGAAGCTTTCTTT
j_gene: TRBJ2-7; d_gene: TRBD1; len: 15; abundance: NA; v_gene: TRBV19; CDR3aa: CATRPPGQGNYEQYF; CDR3nt: TGTGCCACCCGACCCCCGGGACAGGGTAACTACGAGCAGTACTTC
j_gene: TRBJ1-1; d_gene: NA; len: 11; abundance: NA; v_gene: TRBV25-1; CDR3aa: CASSEARGAFF; CDR3nt: TGTGCCAGCAGTGAAGCCCGGGGAGCTTTCTTT
j_gene: TRBJ1-1; d_gene: NA; len: 15; abundance: NA; v_gene: TRBV18; CDR3aa: CASSPPNNPNTEAFF; CDR3nt: TGTGCCAGCTCACCACCGAACAACCCGAACACTGAAGCTTTCTTT
j_gene: TRBJ2-7; d_gene: TRBD1; len: 14; abundance: NA; v_gene: TRBV4-2; CDR3aa: CASSPEGQDDEQYF; CDR3nt: TGTGCCAGCAGCCCTGAGGGACAGGACGACGAGCAGTACTTC